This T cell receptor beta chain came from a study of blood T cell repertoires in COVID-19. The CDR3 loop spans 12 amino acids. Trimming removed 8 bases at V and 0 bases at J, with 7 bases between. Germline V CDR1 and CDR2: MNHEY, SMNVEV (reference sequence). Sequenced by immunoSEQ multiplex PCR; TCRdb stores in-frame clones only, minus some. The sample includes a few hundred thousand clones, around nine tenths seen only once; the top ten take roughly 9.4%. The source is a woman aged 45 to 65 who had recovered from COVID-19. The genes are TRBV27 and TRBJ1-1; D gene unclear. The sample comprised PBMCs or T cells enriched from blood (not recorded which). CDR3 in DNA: TGTGCCAGCGAGGTTATGAACACTGAAGCTTTCTTT. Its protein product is CASEVMNTEAFF.